These 29 T cell receptor beta chains share one sample of origin, sequenced in a study of OX40 agonist ivuxolimab in advanced cancers. Preparation of the library involved the immunoSEQ multiplex PCR assay. Held by TCRdb, this immuneACCESS table contains in-frame sequences only and omits some clones. Under half of the omission traces to an unresolved V gene where checked; the cause of the rest is unknown. For this sample the table gives 35,000 to 40,000 clones, of which roughly 80% were detected only once. The ten biggest clones cover around 20% of the sample. Sequenced here: CD4+ or CD8+ T cells sorted from blood, sampled in a trial of the OX40 agonist ivuxolimab. All receptors derive from an adult with an advanced solid tumor such as melanoma, head and neck, liver or kidney cancer.

The genes are TRBV28 and TRBJ2-1; 10 bases are shared with TRBD2. J was trimmed by 6 bases and V by 3 bases; bases with no gene match: 2. Germline loops: CDR1 MDHEN, CDR2 SYDVKM. The CDR3 has 14 amino acids. The CDR3 DNA reads as TGTGCCAGCAGTTTCGAGCGGGGGGGCAATGAGCAGTTCTTC. This gives the protein CASSFERGGNEQFF.

This chain uses TRBV7-9 with TRBJ2-1; a weak D match, TRBD1 (5 bases). This CDR3 spans 15 amino acids. CDR1 is SEHNR and CDR2 is FQNEAQ in the germline V gene (reference sequence). Trimming shortened V by 3 bases and J by 2 bases, and 11 bases separated the two germline ends. For the CDR3, the DNA is TGTGCCAGCAGCTTGGGCAGGGTGACCTACAATGAGCAGTTCTTC. It translates to CASSLGRVTYNEQFF.

The J gene is TRBJ1-2, the V gene TRBV7-9, with a possible D match to TRBD1 (5 bases). Trimming removed 6 bases at V and 7 bases at J, with 21 bases between. Germline-derived CDR1 and CDR2 are SEHNR and FQNEAQ (reference sequence). The CDR3 covers 15 residues. Written as DNA, the CDR3 is TGTGCCAGCAGGCCCACGGGACGGAGGGAAGGTGGCTACACCTTC. Amino acids: CASRPTGRREGGYTF.

The chain is built from TRBV2 and TRBJ1-6; TRBD1 is a possible D gene (6 bases). Trimming removed 2 bases at V and 8 bases at J, with 7 bases between. The CDR3 length is 13 residues. CDR1 and CDR2 from the germline V gene are SNHLY and FYNNEI. The CDR3 sequence: CASSERGDSPLHF. CDR3 DNA: TGTGCCAGCAGTGAAAGGGGGGATTCACCCCTCCACTTT.

The gene calls are TRBV18 and TRBJ2-7, with no clear D. Germline values: CDR1 KGHSH, CDR2 LQKENI. This CDR3 has 12 amino acids. Trimming shortened V by 2 bases and J by 5 bases, and 7 bases separated the two germline ends. CDR3 residues: CASSPISDEQYF. CDR3 sequence (DNA): TGTGCCAGCTCACCAATTTCTGACGAGCAGTACTTC.

The chain couples TRBV5-6 to TRBJ2-7; D remains ambiguous. The CDR3 length is 13 residues. V was clipped by 5 bases and J by 1 base, with 10 bases between them. Germline lookup yields CDR1 SGHDT and CDR2 YYEEEE. The CDR3 loop is CASRKEVSYEQYF. CDR3 bases: TGTGCCAGCAGGAAGGAAGTTTCCTACGAGCAGTACTTC.

The chain employs TRBV6-5 and TRBJ1-2; no clear D. The CDR3 contains 13 residues. CDR1 MNHEY and CDR2 SVGAGI come from the germline V gene. Trimming removed 8 bases at V and 4 bases at J, with 14 bases between. This chain's CDR3 is CASHRRGGYGYTF. The DNA of the CDR3 is TGTGCCAGCCACCGGCGGGGTGGCTATGGCTACACCTTC.

This chain connects TRBV9 to TRBJ2-3; a possible D gene is TRBD1 (8 bases). The CDR3 is 15 amino acids. Germline loops: CDR1 SGDLS, CDR2 YYNGEE. V lost 3 bases and J lost 4, with 15 bases in between. The CDR3 protein is CASSGTGSGADTQYF. CDR3 coding DNA: TGTGCCAGCAGCGGGACAGGGAGCGGGGCAGATACGCAGTATTTT.

This sequence joins TRBV18 and TRBJ2-3; tentative D call: TRBD1 (6 bases). The length of the CDR3 is 13 residues. Germline CDR1 reads KGHSH; CDR2 reads LQKENI. With 5 bases removed from V and 6 bases from J, the gap between germline ends came to 12 bases. The CDR3 here is CASSYGQSDTQYF. DNA of the CDR3: TGTGCCAGCTCATACGGACAGTCCGATACGCAGTATTTT. Supplemented by reference TRBV18 and TRBJ2-3, the full variable domain reads NAGVMQNPRHLVRRRGQEARLRCSPMKGHSHVYWYRQLPEEGLKFMVYLQKENIIDESGMPKERFSAEFPKEGPSILRIQQVVRGDSAAYFCASSYGQSDTQYFGPGTRLTVL.

This chain links TRBV30 with TRBJ1-1; D is unclear. Trimming took 5 bases from V and 0 from J, leaving 13 bases between them. Germline lookup yields CDR1 GTSNPN and CDR2 SVGIG (reference sequence). The CDR3 covers 14 residues. CDR3 region: CAWRPGLLNTEAFF. CDR3 nucleotides: TGTGCCTGGCGCCCCGGACTTTTGAACACTGAAGCTTTCTTT.

In this sample, this clone turned up once. This sequence joins TRBV6-1 and TRBJ2-2; 7 nucleotides agree with TRBD2. There are 14 residues in the CDR3. Germline assignment: CDR1 MNHNS and CDR2 SASEGT. V shed 8 bases, J shed 2 bases, and the junction held 5 bases outside the gene matches. DNA for the CDR3: TGTGCCAGCCAGTGGGGGGGTAACACCGGGGAGCTGTTTTTT. Protein sequence: CASQWGGNTGELFF.

In the case of this clone: Compared with germline, one end of the junction differs, possibly owing to a read error. This chain uses TRBV2 with TRBJ1-5; D might be TRBD1 (5 bases). CDR1 and CDR2 from the germline V gene are SNHLY and FYNNEI. CDR3 length: 14 amino acids. DNA for the CDR3: TGTGCCAGCAGTGAACAGGGTGGCAAACAGCCCCAGCATTTT. Translation gives CASSEQGGKQPQHF.

This chain connects TRBV5-1 to TRBJ1-2; D possibly corresponds to TRBD1 (6 bases). This CDR3 has 14 amino acids. Deletions cut 7 bases from V and 1 base from J, with 14 bases between. Per the germline V gene, CDR1 is SGHRS and CDR2 is YFSETQ. CDR3 sequence (DNA): TGCGCCAGCTCGGACAGCCTGATTAACTATGGCTACACCTTC. This translates into CASSDSLINYGYTF.

This clone occurred a few times. This chain connects TRBV29-1 to TRBJ2-3; 11 nucleotides align to TRBD1. This CDR3 is built from 14 residues. Trimming cost V 7 bases and J 11 bases; bases outside gene matches: 14. The germline V gene encodes CDR1 SQVTM and CDR2 ANQGSEA. The CDR3 region is CSARDRGSLGEQYF. The CDR3 DNA reads TGCAGCGCACGGGACAGGGGGTCGCTCGGTGAGCAGTATTTT.

The chain employs TRBV6-4 and TRBJ1-2, with D possibly being TRBD1 (6 bases). V lost 3 bases and J lost 5, with 10 bases in between. The V gene's germline CDR1 is MRHNA and CDR2 SNTAGT. The CDR3 sequence is 13 residues long. The CDR3: CASSDGGHYGYTF. CDR3 nucleotide sequence: TGTGCCAGCAGTGATGGGGGACATTATGGCTACACCTTC.

The chain uses TRBV4-1 and TRBJ1-2; 7 positions agree with TRBD1. CDR1 is MGHRA, CDR2 YSYEKL, per germline. Losses at the gene ends were 4 bases for V and 2 bases for J; bases not matched to a gene: 7. There are 15 residues in the CDR3. CDR3 region: CASSLPGQANYGYTF. Here the CDR3 DNA reads TGCGCCAGCAGCCTCCCAGGACAGGCGAACTATGGCTACACCTTC.

CDR3 coding DNA: TGTGCCAGCAGCTCCCCGAGGGAGTTGGAGCTGTTTTTT. Protein: CASSSPRELELFF. The genes are TRBV7-2 and TRBJ2-2, with D possibly matching TRBD2 (5 bases). In germline, CDR1 is SGHTA, CDR2 FQGNSA. V was cut by 4 bases and J by 10 bases, with 13 bases left in between. The CDR3 sequence is 13 residues long. The full variable domain, with the rest looked up from reference TRBV7-2 and TRBJ2-2, is GAGVSQSPSNKVTEKGKDVELRCDPISGHTALYWYRQSLGQGLEFLIYFQGNSAPDKSGLPSDRFSAERTGGSVSTLTIQRTQQEDSAVYLCASSSPRELELFFGEGSRLTVL.

In DNA form, the CDR3 reads TGTGCCAGCAGCGCTGGACTAGCGGGGGACACAGATACGCAGTATTTT. It translates to CASSAGLAGDTDTQYF. The chain recombines TRBV7-8 with TRBJ2-3, with 13 nucleotides matching TRBD2. J gave up 2 bases and V 5 bases, and 4 bases lay outside the gene matches. From germline, CDR1 is SGHVS and CDR2 FQNEAQ. This CDR3 comprises 16 residues. Full variable domain (remainder filled in from reference TRBV7-8 and TRBJ2-3): GAGVSQSPRYKVAKRGQDVALRCDPISGHVSLFWYQQALGQGPEFLTYFQNEAQLDKSGLPSDRFFAERPEGSVSTLKIQRTQQEDSAVYLCASSAGLAGDTDTQYFGPGTRLTVL.

The chain employs TRBV7-9 and TRBJ2-2, with D perhaps matching TRBD1 (5 bases). The CDR3 is 14 residues long. Germline assignment: CDR1 SEHNR and CDR2 FQNEAQ (reference sequence). Trimming took 2 bases from V and 7 from J, leaving 11 bases between them. As DNA, the CDR3 is TGTGCCAGCAGCTTACTCAGCCAGGGCGGGGAGCTGTTTTTT. Residues: CASSLLSQGGELFF.

The CDR3 reads CASSVGGQGSYEQYF. Here the CDR3 DNA reads TGTGCCAGCAGCGTAGGGGGACAGGGCTCCTACGAGCAGTACTTC. The chain uses TRBV9 and TRBJ2-7, with 9 bases fitting TRBD1. Germline assignment: CDR1 SGDLS and CDR2 YYNGEE. The V gene end was trimmed by 0 bases and the J gene end by 0 bases; junction bases not matched to a gene: 1. CDR3 length: 15 amino acids.

The genes are TRBV7-8 and TRBJ2-7; 8 bases fit TRBD2. The CDR3 extends over 13 amino acids. With 7 bases clipped from V and 1 base from J, the junction kept 3 bases outside the gene matches. CDR1 is SGHVS, CDR2 FQNEAQ, per germline. The CDR3 DNA sequence: TGTGCCAGCAAAACTAGCGGTTCCTACGAGCAGTACTTC. Translation: CASKTSGSYEQYF.

This chain joins TRBV19 and TRBJ2-5, with D perhaps TRBD1 (6 bases). The CDR3 runs 15 residues. CDR1 and CDR2 (germline): LNHDA, SQIVND (reference sequence). V was cut by 4 bases and J by 5 bases, with 17 bases left in between. The CDR3 protein is CASSNNRVLGETQYF. CDR3 DNA sequence: TGTGCCAGTAGTAATAACAGGGTTCTCGGGGAGACCCAGTACTTC.

CDR3 in DNA: TGCGCCAGCAGCCAAAATGGCCTGGGGAGCGGGAGGGGGAATGAGCAGTTCTTC. This gives the protein CASSQNGLGSGRGNEQFF. The J gene is TRBJ2-1, the V gene TRBV4-1, with 10 bases that match TRBD2. Germline CDR1 MGHRA, CDR2 YSYEKL. This CDR3 has 18 residues. Trimming took 2 bases from V and 7 from J; bases not matched to a gene: 14.

V usage is TRBV19 and J usage is TRBJ2-1, with a tentative D call TRBD1 (6 bases). Per the germline V gene, CDR1 is LNHDA and CDR2 is SQIVND (reference sequence). V gave up 5 bases and J gave up 8 bases, with 16 bases separating them. This CDR3 region has 14 residues. The CDR3 nucleotides are TGTGCCAGTAGTGGGACATTGATAAACCATGAGCAGTTCTTC. Encoded protein: CASSGTLINHEQFF.

This chain uses TRBV5-1 with TRBJ2-3, with a tentative D call TRBD1 (5 bases). This CDR3 is built from 14 residues. The V end was cut by 7 bases, the J end by 0 bases, with 12 bases between. Germline CDR1 reads SGHRS; CDR2 reads YFSETQ. In DNA, the CDR3 is TGCGCCAGCCAGGACACAACAAGCACAGATACGCAGTATTTT. Translating it yields CASQDTTSTDTQYF.

This clone was counted a single time. This sequence joins TRBV7-2 and TRBJ2-5; 10 bases agree with TRBD1. The V and J ends lost 7 bases and 2 bases, in that order; junction bases with no gene match: 4. The CDR3 has 14 amino acids. Germline assignment: CDR1 SGHTA and CDR2 FQGNSA. CDR3 sequence (DNA): TGTGCCAGCAACCAGGACAGGGGGCAAGAGACCCAGTACTTC. It encodes CASNQDRGQETQYF.

The V and J genes are TRBV5-1 and TRBJ2-1; 9 bases line up with TRBD1. In germline, CDR1 is SGHRS, CDR2 YFSETQ. Trimming took 5 bases from V and 3 from J; bases not matched to a gene: 6. There are 15 residues in the CDR3. This chain's CDR3 is CASRRTGDIYNEQFF. The CDR3 DNA is TGCGCCAGCAGAAGGACAGGGGACATCTACAATGAGCAGTTCTTC.

The chain combines TRBV6-5 with TRBJ2-2; TRBD1 might be the D (7 bases). In germline, CDR1 is MNHEY, CDR2 SVGAGI. The CDR3 length is 13 residues. Between the trimmed V and J ends, which lost 11 bases and 7 bases, there was a span of 17 bases. The CDR3 is CAHGGGEGGELFF. CDR3 sequence (DNA): TGTGCCCACGGAGGGGGCGAGGGCGGGGAGCTGTTTTTT.

The chain uses TRBV18 and TRBJ2-5; no clear D gene. This CDR3 contains 13 residues. V was shortened by 8 bases and J by 2 bases, with 12 bases between the two germline ends. Germline V CDR1 and CDR2: KGHSH, LQKENI. The DNA for the CDR3 is TGTGCCAGCCTAGGTCCAATTCAAGAGACCCAGTACTTC. Translation gives CASLGPIQETQYF.